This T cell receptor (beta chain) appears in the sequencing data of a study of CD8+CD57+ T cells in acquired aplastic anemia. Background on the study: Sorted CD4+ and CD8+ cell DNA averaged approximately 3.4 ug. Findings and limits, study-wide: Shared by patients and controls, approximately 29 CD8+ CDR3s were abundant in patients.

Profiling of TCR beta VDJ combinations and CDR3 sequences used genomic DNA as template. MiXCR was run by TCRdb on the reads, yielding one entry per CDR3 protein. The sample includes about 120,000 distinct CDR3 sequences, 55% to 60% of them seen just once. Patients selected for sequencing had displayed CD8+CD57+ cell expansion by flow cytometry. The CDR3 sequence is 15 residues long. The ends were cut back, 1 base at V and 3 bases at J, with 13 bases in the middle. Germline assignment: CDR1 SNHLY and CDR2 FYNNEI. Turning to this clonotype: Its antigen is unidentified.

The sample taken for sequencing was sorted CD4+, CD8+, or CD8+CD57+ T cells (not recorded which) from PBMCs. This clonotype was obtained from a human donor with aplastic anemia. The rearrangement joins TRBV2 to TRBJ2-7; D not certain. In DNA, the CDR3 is TGTGCCAGCAGTGAAGGGGCCCCACACTACTACGAGCAGTACTTC. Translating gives CASSEGAPHYYEQYF.